The present entry profiles one T cell receptor beta chain with its context. The antigen is not known. This sample is drawn from a study of T cell repertoires in cytomegalovirus infection. Study details: The study used recently identified HLA-C-restricted and well-studied HLA-B-restricted CMV epitopes. Public TCR beta signatures marked donors with CMV infection and the matching HLA.

The germline CDR1 and CDR2 sequences are MNHEY and SMNVEV (reference sequence). The V gene end was trimmed by 7 bases and the J gene end by 3 bases; junction bases not matched to a gene: 7. The CDR3 spans 14 residues. A single record per CDR3 protein comes from TCRdb applying MiXCR to the reads. This table has hundreds of thousands of distinct CDR3 sequences, 31% appearing once. Here the sequenced sample was cultured CD8+ T cells from PBMCs, taken from culture after CMV antigen stimulation. The genes are TRBV27 and TRBJ2-5; 8 bases fit TRBD1. The TCR originated in a human donor in good health (CMV status not recorded). Some clones in this sample may be carry-over from other donors' samples. The CDR3 is CASTGRGLKETQYF. The CDR3 DNA reads TGTGCCAGCACTGGCAGGGGGCTGAAAGAGACCCAGTACTTC.